This record concerns one T cell receptor (beta chain) sequence. This sample is drawn from a study of T cell clonotyping in hematopoietic cell transplantation. The CDR3 extends over 14 amino acids. The V end was cut by 0 bases, the J end by 5 bases, with 5 bases between. Germline V gene sequence: CDR1 ENHRY, CDR2 SYGVKD. Clones were sequenced by immunoSEQ multiplex PCR, and TCRdb holds only the in-frame ones, with some missing. The sample includes 14,000 or so clones, about 94% of them seen just once. This specimen consisted of PBMCs, obtained 30 days after allogeneic stem cell transplant. V gene TRBV10-3 combines with J gene TRBJ2-6; no reliable D call. This TCR came from a male patient between 60 and 69 years old who had an allogeneic stem cell transplant from an unrelated donor, so the T cells may come from the graft donor. Some clones in this sample may be carry-over from other donors' samples. The CDR3 sequence is CAISESKRANVLTF. As DNA, the CDR3 is TGTGCCATCAGTGAGTCGAAACGGGCCAACGTCCTGACTTTC.